One and the same sample provided the 30 T cell receptor beta chains below, sequenced in a study of immune characterization of retroperitoneal liposarcoma. TCRdb called the PCR reads again in MiXCR, with one record for every CDR3 protein. This sample yields about 10,000 distinct CDR3 sequences, of which more than 25% are seen a single time; roughly a fifth belongs to the top ten. Input material: blood. These TCRs come from a male donor with retroperitoneal liposarcoma.

This clonotype turned up a few times. The rearrangement joins TRBV5-4 to TRBJ1-2; D call uncertain. Between the trimmed V and J ends, which lost 4 bases and 4 bases, there was a span of 11 bases. This CDR3 is built from 13 residues. The V gene's germline CDR1 is SGHNT and CDR2 YYREEE (reference sequence). This CDR3 is CASSLDKIYGYTF. CDR3 sequence (DNA): TGTGCCAGCAGCCTCGACAAGATCTATGGCTACACCTTC.

The chain carries TRBV12-3 or TRBV12-4 and TRBJ1-5, with D unclear. V lost 2 bases to trimming and J lost 2 bases, with 13 bases between them. This CDR3 is 16 amino acids long. The chain's CDR3 is CASSLIGIGGNQPQHF. CDR3 sequence (DNA): TGTGCCAGCAGTTTAATAGGGATTGGTGGCAATCAGCCCCAGCATTTT.

This clonotype is labeled medium-sized (0.01 to 0.1%). In DNA form, the CDR3 reads TGTGCCAGCGAGGGACAGGGGGCTAAGGGCTATGGCTACACCTTC. It specifies CASEGQGAKGYGYTF. The V call is TRBV6-1, the J call TRBJ1-2; 12 nucleotides match TRBD1. The trim removed 8 bases at V and 4 bases at J, leaving 8 bases unmatched. CDR3 size: 15 residues. Germline V CDR1 and CDR2: MNHNS, SASEGT.

The chain combines TRBV27 with TRBJ2-3; D possibly corresponds to TRBD2 (5 bases). The germline V gene encodes CDR1 MNHEY and CDR2 SMNVEV (reference sequence). V lost 5 bases and J 6 bases, leaving 15 bases between the germline ends. The length of the CDR3 is 14 residues. CDR3 nucleotides: TGTGCCAGCAGTCCTCGACTACGTGGGGATACGCAGTATTTT. Encoded protein: CASSPRLRGDTQYF.

This clonotype was recorded at least ten times. The CDR3 DNA follows: TGTGCCATCACCCCGGGGGGCCACACCAATGAGCAGTTCTTC. Amino acids: CAITPGGHTNEQFF. The chain uses TRBV10-3 and TRBJ2-1, with D perhaps TRBD2 (7 bases). Trimming stripped 7 bases from V and 6 bases from J, with 16 bases between. Germline V gives CDR1 ENHRY, CDR2 SYGVKD. CDR3 length: 14 amino acids.

This chain connects TRBV4-1 to TRBJ2-3; no firm D call. CDR1 MGHRA and CDR2 YSYEKL come from the germline V gene. CDR3 length: 17 residues. The V end lost 0 bases, the J end lost 0 bases, and 13 bases lay between the germline ends. Written as DNA, the CDR3 is TGCGCCAGCAGCCAAGAATTACTATCCTCTAGCACAGATACGCAGTATTTT. Translating gives CASSQELLSSSTDTQYF.

The V and J genes are TRBV12-3 or TRBV12-4 and TRBJ2-2, with D unresolved. The CDR3 totals 14 residues. V gave up 3 bases and J gave up 0 bases, with 5 bases separating them. The DNA of the CDR3 is TGTGCCAGCAGTTTCGGAGCGAACACCGGGGAGCTGTTTTTT. Translated, it gives CASSFGANTGELFF.

By share, this clonotype counts as medium-sized. The V call is TRBV6-1, the J call TRBJ2-1, with 13 bases that match TRBD2. Per the germline V gene, CDR1 is MNHNS and CDR2 is SASEGT. With V trimmed by 7 bases and J by 7 bases, 7 bases remained unmatched. This CDR3 has 15 amino acids. The CDR3 here is CASTIGLAGDNEQFF. The CDR3 region has the DNA TGTGCCAGCACTATCGGACTAGCGGGGGATAATGAGCAGTTCTTC.

This clonotype appeared a few times. The gene calls are TRBV30 and TRBJ1-1, with D hard to call. V was shortened by 2 bases and J by 2 bases, with 9 bases between the two germline ends. Germline-derived CDR1 and CDR2 are GTSNPN and SVGIG (reference sequence). CDR3 size: 13 residues. The CDR3 protein is CAWSSTSNTEAFF. The CDR3 nucleotides are TGTGCCTGGAGTTCAACGAGTAACACTGAAGCTTTCTTT. The full variable domain, with the rest looked up from reference TRBV30 and TRBJ1-1, is SQTIHQWPATLVQPVGSPLSLECTVEGTSNPNLYWYRQAAGRGLQLLFYSVGIGQISSEVPQNLSASRPQDRQFILSSKKLLLSDSGFYLCAWSSTSNTEAFFGQGTRLTVV.

This clonotype showed up many times. V gene TRBV6-1 combines with J gene TRBJ2-2, with 10 bases identical to TRBD1. CDR1 MNHNS and CDR2 SASEGT come from the germline V gene. The CDR3 covers 14 residues. V lost 1 base and J lost 7; bases outside the gene matches: 0. The CDR3 bases are TGTGCCAGCAGTGAAGGGACAGGGGGCGGGGAGCTGTTTTTT. Its protein is CASSEGTGGGELFF.

In its sample, this clonotype was seen many times. This chain links TRBV6-1 with TRBJ2-1, with no clear D. Trimming removed 6 bases from V and 4 bases from J, with 7 bases in between. The CDR3 is 12 residues long. From germline, CDR1 is MNHNS and CDR2 SASEGT. CDR3: CASRTPYNEQFF. CDR3 coding DNA: TGTGCCAGCAGGACCCCATACAATGAGCAGTTCTTC.

The chain is built from TRBV6-4 and TRBJ2-3, with 10 bases fitting TRBD1. The V segment lost 2 bases and the J segment 1 base; nucleotides outside the gene matches: 0. This CDR3 has 15 amino acids. The germline CDR1 and CDR2 sequences are MRHNA and SNTAGT. CDR3 protein: CASSDGTGGTDTQYF. The CDR3 DNA sequence: TGTGCCAGCAGTGACGGGACAGGGGGCACAGATACGCAGTATTTT.

Notes on this clonotype: Its ends do not fully match the called genes, so a read error is possible. This chain connects TRBV11-3 to TRBJ2-6, with D tentatively TRBD1 (5 bases). The CDR3 loop spans 15 amino acids. The V gene's germline CDR1 is SGHNT and CDR2 YENEEA. This CDR3 is CASSPRGSGANVLTF. Here the CDR3 DNA reads TGTGCCAGCAGCCCTAGGGGCTCTGGGGCCAACGTCCTGACTTTT.

This clonotype turned up a few times. This chain connects TRBV6-1 to TRBJ2-5; the D gene is possibly TRBD2 (6 bases). The germline V and J ends were trimmed by 5 bases and 5 bases, with 18 bases remaining between them. CDR1 and CDR2 (germline): MNHNS, SASEGT. The CDR3 is made up of 15 amino acids. Here the CDR3 reads CASSSRGGDWETQYF. The CDR3 DNA sequence: TGTGCCAGCAGTTCCCGGGGAGGAGACTGGGAGACCCAGTACTTC.

This clonotype was seen many times. The V call is TRBV6-1, the J call TRBJ2-3, with D tentatively TRBD1 (5 bases). The CDR3 consists of 15 residues. Germline loops: CDR1 MNHNS, CDR2 SASEGT. Trimming pared 4 bases from V and 0 bases from J, leaving 11 bases between. CDR3 sequence: CASSVWTTSTDTQYF. DNA of the CDR3: TGTGCCAGCAGTGTGTGGACAACTAGCACAGATACGCAGTATTTT.

The chain carries TRBV4-2 and TRBJ1-1; 11 bases match TRBD1. Looked up from germline, CDR1 is LGHNA and CDR2 is YNFKEQ. After removal of 1 base from V and 5 bases from J, the junction contained 6 bases not matched to a gene. This CDR3 spans 16 amino acids. CDR3 amino acids: CASSQGIRDRGTEAFF. CDR3 nucleotide sequence: TGTGCCAGCAGCCAAGGAATCCGGGACAGGGGGACTGAAGCTTTCTTT.

Only a few counts were recorded for this clonotype. The V and J genes are TRBV6-5 and TRBJ1-1; D gene uncertain. With 6 bases removed from V and 8 bases from J, the gap between germline ends came to 10 bases. The CDR3 loop spans 11 amino acids. Per the germline V gene, CDR1 is MNHEY and CDR2 is SVGAGI. The CDR3 is CASSSFSEAFF. The CDR3 DNA reads as TGTGCCAGCAGCTCCTTTAGCGAAGCTTTCTTT.

The chain joins TRBV10-2 to TRBJ2-2; D is possibly TRBD2 (6 bases). This CDR3 is built from 19 residues. Germline CDR1 and CDR2: WSHSY and SAAADI. The germline V and J ends were trimmed by 2 bases and 4 bases, with 23 bases remaining between them. The CDR3 region has the DNA TGCGCCAGCAGTGAGACGGGGGAGTTTAGCAGCTTAGTCACCGGGGAGCTGTTTTTT. It encodes CASSETGEFSSLVTGELFF.

This clonotype appeared many times. The chain carries TRBV6-1 and TRBJ1-2; D remains unclear. Trimming left V 5 bases short and J 2 bases short, with 12 bases between. The CDR3 has 14 amino acids. Germline CDR1 and CDR2: MNHNS and SASEGT. CDR3 loop: CASSYFRTNYGYTF. The CDR3 nucleotides are TGTGCCAGCAGTTATTTCCGGACGAACTATGGCTACACCTTC.

The J gene is TRBJ2-2, the V gene TRBV7-2; no firm D call. From germline, CDR1 is SGHTA and CDR2 FQGNSA. This CDR3 comprises 13 residues. The V and J ends lost 7 bases and 7 bases respectively, with 13 bases between them. The CDR3 sequence is CASTFTLGGELFF. CDR3 DNA sequence: TGTGCCAGCACCTTTACGTTAGGCGGGGAGCTGTTTTTT.

The V call is TRBV11-2, the J call TRBJ2-3; 12 bases fit TRBD2. After removal of 5 bases from V and 1 base from J, the junction contained 10 bases not matched to a gene. CDR1 is SGHAT, CDR2 FQNNGV, per germline. CDR3 length equals 18 residues. The CDR3 loop is CASSPYPTSGSGTDTQYF. In DNA, the CDR3 is TGTGCCAGCAGCCCATACCCGACTAGCGGGAGCGGCACAGATACGCAGTATTTT.

This clonotype was detected ten times or more. The rearrangement links TRBV27 to TRBJ2-2, with D perhaps matching TRBD2 (5 bases). The ends were cut back, 4 bases at V and 0 bases at J, with 12 bases in the middle. CDR3 size: 16 residues. Germline CDR1 MNHEY, CDR2 SMNVEV (reference sequence). This chain's CDR3 is CASSSPRAANTGELFF. In nucleotides, the CDR3 is TGTGCCAGCAGTTCCCCCCGAGCGGCGAACACCGGGGAGCTGTTTTTT.

This clonotype was seen repeatedly, ten times or more. The chain is built from TRBV6-5 and TRBJ1-3; D not certain. The germline gives CDR1 MNHEY, CDR2 SVGAGI. CDR3 length: 16 amino acids. V was shortened by 0 bases and J by 2 bases, with 11 bases between the two germline ends. CDR3 region: CASSYSGSGTGNTIYF. The CDR3 bases are TGTGCCAGCAGTTACTCGGGCAGCGGTACTGGAAACACCATATATTTT.

This clonotype is termed medium-sized. This chain joins TRBV6-1 and TRBJ2-1; 9 nucleotides agree with TRBD1. The CDR3 covers 14 residues. The J segment lost 13 bases and the V segment lost 7 bases, leaving 14 bases of the junction unmatched. Germline V CDR1 and CDR2: MNHNS, SASEGT. This chain's CDR3 is CASTPDRGQETQFF. In DNA form, the CDR3 reads TGTGCCAGCACCCCGGACAGGGGACAAGAGACCCAGTTCTTC.

This clonotype was found a few times. The J gene is TRBJ1-5, the V gene TRBV3-1; D is ambiguous. Per germline, CDR1 LGHDT and CDR2 YNNKEL (reference sequence). Trimming took off 1 base at V and 4 bases at J, with 5 bases between the two ends. CDR3 size: 13 residues. This CDR3 reads CASSQGGNQPQHF. The CDR3 nucleotides are TGTGCCAGCAGCCAAGGGGGAAATCAGCCCCAGCATTTT.

V usage is TRBV6-1 and J usage is TRBJ2-4; D gene unclear. CDR1 is MNHNS and CDR2 is SASEGT in the germline V gene. V lost 2 bases and J lost 2, with 7 bases in between. The CDR3 is 14 amino acids. The CDR3 loop is CASSEWGSKNIQYF. Written as DNA, the CDR3 is TGTGCCAGCAGTGAATGGGGATCCAAAAACATTCAGTACTTC.

This clonotype is deemed medium-sized. This chain joins TRBV10-1 and TRBJ2-3; D is possibly TRBD1 (5 bases). The CDR3 loop spans 14 amino acids. V was clipped by 6 bases and J by 0 bases, with 10 bases between them. Germline CDR1 reads WNHNN; CDR2 reads SYGVQD (reference sequence). CDR3 nucleotides: TGCGCCAGCAGCATGGACATAAGCACAGATACGCAGTATTTT. Translating it yields CASSMDISTDTQYF.

Judged by abundance, this clonotype is medium-sized. The V and J genes are TRBV6-1 and TRBJ2-1; D could derive from TRBD1 or TRBD2 (5 bases each). Germline V gene data show CDR1 as MNHNS and CDR2 as SASEGT. V lost 7 bases, J lost 5 bases, and 12 bases lay in between. The CDR3 is made up of 13 amino acids. The CDR3 loop reads CASTRLGHNEQFF. The CDR3 nucleotides read TGTGCCAGCACTAGGTTGGGACACAATGAGCAGTTCTTC.

In this sample, this clonotype is medium-sized (0.01 to 0.1%). The chain is built from TRBV6-1 and TRBJ2-1; 11 nucleotides line up with TRBD2. The J call may be wrong; the DNA end is better matched by TRBJ2-7. This CDR3 comprises 16 residues. In germline, CDR1 is MNHNS, CDR2 SASEGT. CDR3 coding DNA: TGTGCCAGCACCAAGTGGGGACTAGCGGACCACAATGAGCAGTACTTC. This gives the protein CASTKWGLADHNEQYF.

The V gene is TRBV30, the J gene TRBJ1-6, with 10 positions matching TRBD1. The CDR3 extends over 15 amino acids. Per the germline V gene, CDR1 is GTSNPN and CDR2 is SVGIG (reference sequence). The trim removed 2 bases at V and 13 bases at J, leaving 11 bases unmatched. Here the CDR3 reads CAWSLTGGLFPPLHF. In nucleotides, the CDR3 is TGTGCCTGGAGTTTGACAGGGGGCTTGTTCCCCCCCCTCCACTTT.